The 11 T cell receptor beta chains in this list originate from one sample, sequenced in a study of cytomegalovirus exposure and HLA in healthy donors. PCR was performed using 60 Vbeta and 13 Jbeta primers. Method: immunoSEQ multiplex PCR; TCRdb's copy keeps in-frame clones and lacks some. The sample has tens of thousands of clones; about 70% are singletons. Material: PBMCs. The receptors derive from a woman in her 30s in good health and CMV-seropositive.

The chain is built from TRBV4-1 and TRBJ2-5; D gene uncertain. The germline gives CDR1 MGHRA, CDR2 YSYEKL. This CDR3 contains 13 residues. V shed 3 bases and J shed 3 bases, with 8 bases lying between them. The CDR3 DNA is TGCGCCAGCAGCCAGCCGGGTGAAGAGACCCAGTACTTC. Translation: CASSQPGEETQYF.

This clone showed up just a few times. The chain links TRBV6-5 to TRBJ2-6; D is unresolved. CDR3 length: 14 amino acids. Germline lookup yields CDR1 MNHEY and CDR2 SVGAGI. V was cut by 8 bases and J by 0 bases, with 8 bases left in between. CDR3 in amino acids: CASGRRSGANVLTF. The CDR3, as DNA: TGTGCCAGCGGGCGTCGCTCTGGGGCCAACGTCCTGACTTTC.

As DNA, the CDR3 is TGTGCCAGCAGTGAGGTGGGAGGGCCCAACCATAGTGAGCAGTTCTTC. This sequence encodes CASSEVGGPNHSEQFF. J is TRBJ2-1 and V is TRBV25-1; TRBD2 matches 7 bases. This CDR3 comprises 16 residues. Germline V gives CDR1 MGHDK, CDR2 SYGVNS. The V segment lost 3 bases and the J segment 9 bases; nucleotides outside the gene matches: 14.

Concerning this clone: Other DNA sequences of this sample code for an identical CDR3. J is TRBJ2-1 and V is TRBV6-5; no firm D call. The CDR3 covers 12 residues. Germline assignment: CDR1 MNHEY and CDR2 SVGAGI. Deletions cut 7 bases from V and 6 bases from J, with 10 bases between. DNA for the CDR3: TGTGCCAGCACACCGACGGGCAATGAGCAGTTCTTC. Protein sequence: CASTPTGNEQFF.

V gene TRBV7-2 combines with J gene TRBJ2-1, with 11 bases matching TRBD2. Germline V gene lookup returns CDR1 SGHTA and CDR2 FQGNSA. Trimming took 5 bases from V and 10 from J; bases not matched to a gene: 7. The CDR3 is 14 amino acids. CDR3 DNA sequence: TGTGCCAGCAGCGCTCGACTAGCGGGAAGGGAGCAGTTCTTC. Its protein product is CASSARLAGREQFF.

V usage is TRBV2 and J usage is TRBJ2-7, with 14 positions matching TRBD2. This CDR3 contains 15 residues. CDR1 and CDR2 from the germline V gene are SNHLY and FYNNEI. J gave up 6 bases and V 6 bases, and 7 bases lay outside the gene matches. CDR3 coding DNA: TGTGCCAGCAGCCAGAACGGACTAGCGGGAGGCGAGCAGTACTTC. Translation: CASSQNGLAGGEQYF.

This chain joins TRBV7-9 and TRBJ2-6; 7 nucleotides line up with TRBD1. Trimming removed 4 bases from V and 2 bases from J; junction bases left unmatched: 5. Germline CDR1 is SEHNR and CDR2 is FQNEAQ (reference sequence). The CDR3 contains 16 residues. CDR3 amino acids: CASSSNRGPGANVLTF. The CDR3, as DNA: TGTGCCAGCAGCTCCAACAGGGGCCCTGGGGCCAACGTCCTGACTTTC.

In this sample, this clone turned up a few times. The chain has TRBV2 and TRBJ2-1; 8 nucleotides line up with TRBD2. The CDR3 loop spans 16 amino acids. With 0 bases clipped from V and 3 bases from J, the junction kept 4 bases outside the gene matches. Germline V gene data show CDR1 as SNHLY and CDR2 as FYNNEI. The CDR3 bases are TGTGCCAGCAGTGAAGCGCTTCTAGCGGGCTACAATGAGCAGTTCTTC. This codes for CASSEALLAGYNEQFF.

This chain joins TRBV15 and TRBJ1-1; 9 bases match TRBD1. Germline CDR1 LNHNV, CDR2 YYDKDF (reference sequence). Trimming at V came to 5 bases and at J to 3 bases, leaving 7 bases not matched to a gene. This CDR3 is 15 amino acids long. The CDR3 nucleotides read TGTGCCACCAGCGGAGGGACAGGGTGGGACACTGAAGCTTTCTTT. Translated, it gives CATSGGTGWDTEAFF.

V is TRBV25-1 and J is TRBJ1-4, with a tentative D call TRBD1 (5 bases). The length of the CDR3 is 15 residues. Germline CDR1 is MGHDK and CDR2 is SYGVNS. Trimming took 3 bases from V and 0 from J, leaving 8 bases between them. CDR3 loop: CASSDGASTNEKLFF. Written as DNA, the CDR3 is TGTGCCAGCAGTGATGGGGCTTCAACTAATGAAAAACTGTTTTTT.

V is TRBV28 and J is TRBJ1-5; 7 bases match TRBD1. This CDR3 has 15 residues. Trimming took 5 bases from V and 6 from J; bases not matched to a gene: 10. Looked up from germline, CDR1 is MDHEN and CDR2 is SYDVKM. DNA of the CDR3: TGTGCCAGCAGTACCTTCGGGACAGATCGTCAGCCCCAGCATTTT. As protein: CASSTFGTDRQPQHF. Variable domain in full (rest from reference TRBV28 and TRBJ1-5): DVKVTQSSRYLVKRTGEKVFLECVQDMDHENMFWYRQDPGLGLRLIYFSYDVKMKEKGDIPEGYSVSREKKERFSLILESASTNQTSMYLCASSTFGTDRQPQHFGDGTRLSIL.